What follows describes a single T cell receptor beta chain. No antigen is known for it. No per-base quality is available; no much larger clone lies one base away. The entry originates in a study of blood T cell repertoires in COVID-19 (dated by TCRdb to about 2020). Concerning the study at large: Collaborator samples came from the United States, Italy and Spain and covered acute and convalescent phases of COVID-19. The repertoires were made available in a free public database intended to serve as a resource for research on the immune response to SARS-CoV-2. The prospective study material was composed of cDNA or gDNA derived from T cells, B-cell-depleted T cells, or PBMCs. Nearly every sample came with metadata listing a de-identified subject ID, COVID-19 status, age in years and sex. The dataset comprised deeply sampled blood TCRbeta repertoires from subjects exposed to, actively infected with, or recovered from COVID-19. The samples were drawn from two sources: the first 160 participants of the ongoing ImmuneRACE study, and 1,200 or so subjects contributed by 6 global collaborators. Where available, HLA class I and class II types were taken from metadata supplied by the sample provider and were not determined by assay-based typing. Points the paper makes about the study in general: Clinical and demographic metadata were provided uncurated, with the amount varying by source and participant.

CDR1 and CDR2 (SGHTA, FQGNSA) derive from the germline V gene. Spanning cysteine to phenylalanine, the CDR3 consists of 16 amino acids. Left in the record is the CDR3 DNA by itself, 48 bases read in frame from the first base. V and J are trimmed by 3 bases and 5 bases, and the gene matches miss 4 bases of the junction. TCRbeta CDR3 regions were amplified from genomic DNA by means of the immunoSEQ Assay, a bias-controlled multiplex PCR. The study's own analysis went as follows. The number of nucleated cells in each sample was estimated by amplification of reference gene primers within the assay. To quantify the absolute abundance of each unique TCRbeta CDR3 rearrangement, sequence reads were collapsed and filtered. For each sample, productive Simpson clonality was calculated as the square root of Simpson's diversity index across productive rearrangements. Drawn from immuneACCESS, this table holds only the in-frame rearrangements with V and J called that TCRdb kept. Clones are partly lost; checked studies trace under half to an unresolved V gene and leave the rest unexplained. V and J calls and clone size are given by that table; D and trimming were obtained from the DNA. Recorded for this sample are roughly 80,000 clones; roughly 80% of them occurred a single time. Just under 10% of the sample is taken by the ten largest.

Whole blood was collected in K2EDTA tubes by collaborating institutions according to the institutions' own protocols. For TCRbeta analysis, collaborator samples were shipped as frozen whole blood, as isolated PBMCs, or as DNA extracted from either sample type. The receptor chain draws on TRBV7-2 and TRBJ2-7; TRBD2 matches 16 bases in the middle. The TCR sequence derives from a human donor in a cohort sampled during active COVID-19. The sequenced sample consisted of peripheral blood. Here the CDR3 is given as CASSLGLAGGLDEQYF. The DNA sequence is TGTGCCAGCAGCTTGGGACTAGCGGGGGGGCTCGACGAGCAGTACTTC.